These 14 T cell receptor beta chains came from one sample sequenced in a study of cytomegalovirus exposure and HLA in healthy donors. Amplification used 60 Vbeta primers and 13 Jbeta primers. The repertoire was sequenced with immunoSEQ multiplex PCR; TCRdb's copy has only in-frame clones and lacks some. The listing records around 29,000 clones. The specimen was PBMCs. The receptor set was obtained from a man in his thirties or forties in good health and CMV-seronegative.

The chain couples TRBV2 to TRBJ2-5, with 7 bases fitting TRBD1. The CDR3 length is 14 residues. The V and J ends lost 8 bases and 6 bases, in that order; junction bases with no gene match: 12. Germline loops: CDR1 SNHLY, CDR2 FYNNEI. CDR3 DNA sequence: TGTGCCAGCTTGCACAGGGGATCCTCCCAGACCCAGTACTTC. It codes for CASLHRGSSQTQYF.

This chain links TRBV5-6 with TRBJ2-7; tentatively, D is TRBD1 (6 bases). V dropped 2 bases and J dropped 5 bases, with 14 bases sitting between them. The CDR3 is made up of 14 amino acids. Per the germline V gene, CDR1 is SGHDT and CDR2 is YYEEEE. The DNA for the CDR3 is TGTGCCAGCAGCTTCCAACAGGGTGTAGACGAGCAGTACTTC. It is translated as CASSFQQGVDEQYF. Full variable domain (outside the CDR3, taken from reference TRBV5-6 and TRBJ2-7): DAGVTQSPTHLIKTRGQQVTLRCSPKSGHDTVSWYQQALGQGPQFIFQYYEEEERQRGNFPDRFSGHQFPNYSSELNVNALLLGDSALYLCASSFQQGVDEQYFGPGTRLTVT.

CDR3 coding DNA: TGTGCCTGGAACCAACAGGGGGCAGCTGAAGCTTTCTTT. It translates to CAWNQQGAAEAFF. The chain recombines TRBV30 with TRBJ1-1; 9 positions agree with TRBD1. In germline, CDR1 is GTSNPN, CDR2 SVGIG (reference sequence). The J segment lost 6 bases and the V segment lost 4 bases, leaving 6 bases of the junction unmatched. The CDR3 has 13 amino acids.

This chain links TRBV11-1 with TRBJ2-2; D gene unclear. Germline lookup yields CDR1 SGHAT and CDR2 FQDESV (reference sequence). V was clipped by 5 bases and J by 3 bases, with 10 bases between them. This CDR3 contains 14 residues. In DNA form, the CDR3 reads TGTGCCAGCAGCGTCCTTCTAGACACCGGGGAGCTGTTTTTT. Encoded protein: CASSVLLDTGELFF.

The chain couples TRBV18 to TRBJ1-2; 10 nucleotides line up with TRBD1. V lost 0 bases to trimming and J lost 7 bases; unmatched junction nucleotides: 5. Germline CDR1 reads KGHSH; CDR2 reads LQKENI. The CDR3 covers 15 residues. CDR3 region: CASSPPGTGDGGYTF. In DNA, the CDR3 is TGTGCCAGCTCACCACCCGGGACAGGGGACGGTGGCTACACCTTC.

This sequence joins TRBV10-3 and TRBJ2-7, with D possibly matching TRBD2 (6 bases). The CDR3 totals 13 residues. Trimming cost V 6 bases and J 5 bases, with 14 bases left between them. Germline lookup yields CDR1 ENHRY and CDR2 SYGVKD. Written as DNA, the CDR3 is TGTGCCATCAGCCGACCTAGCGAGAACGAGCAGTACTTC. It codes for CAISRPSENEQYF.

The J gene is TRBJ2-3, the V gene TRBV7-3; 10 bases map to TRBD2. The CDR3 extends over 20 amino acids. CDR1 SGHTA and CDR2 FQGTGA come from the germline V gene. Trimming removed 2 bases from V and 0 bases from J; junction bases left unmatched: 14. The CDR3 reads CASSLYSGSGGGSSTDTQYF. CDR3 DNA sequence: TGTGCCAGCAGCTTATATTCGGGCAGCGGGGGGGGATCTAGCACAGATACGCAGTATTTT.

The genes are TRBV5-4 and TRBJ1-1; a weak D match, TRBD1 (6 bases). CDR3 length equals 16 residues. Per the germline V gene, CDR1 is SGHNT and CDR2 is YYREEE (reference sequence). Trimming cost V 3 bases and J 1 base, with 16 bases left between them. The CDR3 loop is CASSYKWGQSNTEAFF. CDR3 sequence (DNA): TGTGCCAGCAGCTATAAGTGGGGACAATCGAACACTGAAGCTTTCTTT.

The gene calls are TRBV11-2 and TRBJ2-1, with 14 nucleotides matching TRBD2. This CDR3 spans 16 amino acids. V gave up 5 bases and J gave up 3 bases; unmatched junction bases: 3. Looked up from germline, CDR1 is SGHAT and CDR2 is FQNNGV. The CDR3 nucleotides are TGTGCCAGCAGCCTGACTAGCGGGGGGGGCTACAATGAGCAGTTCTTC. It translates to CASSLTSGGGYNEQFF.

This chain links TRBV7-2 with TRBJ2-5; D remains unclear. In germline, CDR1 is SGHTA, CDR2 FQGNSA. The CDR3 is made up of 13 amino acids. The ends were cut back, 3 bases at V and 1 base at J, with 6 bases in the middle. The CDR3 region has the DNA TGTGCCAGCAGCTTGAGGCGCCAAGAGACCCAGTACTTC. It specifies CASSLRRQETQYF. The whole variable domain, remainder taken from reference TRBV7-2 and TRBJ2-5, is GAGVSQSPSNKVTEKGKDVELRCDPISGHTALYWYRQSLGQGLEFLIYFQGNSAPDKSGLPSDRFSAERTGGSVSTLTIQRTQQEDSAVYLCASSLRRQETQYFGPGTRLLVL.

The CDR3 DNA sequence: TGTGCCAGTAACCGGGTGGGCACAGATACGCAGTATTTT. Protein: CASNRVGTDTQYF. J is TRBJ2-3 and V is TRBV19; D gene ambiguous. The CDR3 consists of 13 residues. Germline CDR1 reads LNHDA; CDR2 reads SQIVND (reference sequence). V was cut by 7 bases and J by 1 base, with 9 bases left in between.

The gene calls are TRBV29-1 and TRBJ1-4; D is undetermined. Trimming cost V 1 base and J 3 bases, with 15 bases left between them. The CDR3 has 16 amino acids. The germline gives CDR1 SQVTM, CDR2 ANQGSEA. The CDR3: CSVEALEGVANEKLFF. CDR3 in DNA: TGCAGCGTTGAAGCGCTTGAGGGAGTAGCTAATGAAAAACTGTTTTTT.

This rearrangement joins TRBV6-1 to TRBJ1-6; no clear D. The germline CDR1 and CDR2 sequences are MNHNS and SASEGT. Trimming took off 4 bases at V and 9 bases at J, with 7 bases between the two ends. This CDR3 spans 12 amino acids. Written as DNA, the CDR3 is TGTGCCAGCAGTGCAGTGGCTTCACCCCTCCACTTT. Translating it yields CASSAVASPLHF.

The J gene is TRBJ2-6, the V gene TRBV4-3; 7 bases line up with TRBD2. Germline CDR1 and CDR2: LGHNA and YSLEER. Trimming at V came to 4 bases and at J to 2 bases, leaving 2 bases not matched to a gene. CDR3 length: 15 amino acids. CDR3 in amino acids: CASSPRGAGANVLTF. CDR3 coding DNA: TGCGCCAGCAGCCCACGGGGGGCTGGGGCCAACGTCCTGACTTTC.